This TCR beta chain was obtained from a study of blood T cell repertoires in COVID-19. Ages ranged from roughly 18 to 100 years, with residence in 20 to 30 US areas. Cohorts were determined from participant-reported clinical history. Recovered participants had two consecutive negative NP/OP PCR tests, healthcare professional clearance, or symptom resolution. Under the authors' procedure: How many nucleated cells were present was estimated from reference gene primer amplification. Generated by immunoSEQ multiplex PCR, the TCRdb table keeps only in-frame clones and is missing some. The D gene and trimming were derived from the DNA, and the V and J assignments and clone size from that table. The data hold about 170,000 clones, with approximately 91% observed a single time. The specimen was PBMCs or T cells enriched from blood (not recorded which). This TCR came from a young woman who had recovered from COVID-19.

The CDR3 region is CASSVAGGNTIYF. CDR3 in DNA: TGTGCCAGCAGCGTAGCAGGGGGAAACACCATATATTTT. This chain connects TRBV9 to TRBJ1-3; D might be TRBD1 (5 bases). The germline gives CDR1 SGDLS, CDR2 YYNGEE. The length of the CDR3 is 13 residues. The V end lost 0 bases, the J end lost 4 bases, and 5 bases lay between the germline ends.